What follows is one T cell receptor beta chain and its context. The target antigen is unknown. The CDR3 runs 14 residues. With V trimmed by 4 bases and J by 8 bases, 5 bases remained unmatched. Looked up from germline, CDR1 is MGHDK and CDR2 is SYGVNS. These data belong to a study of cytomegalovirus exposure and HLA in healthy donors. Study-wide points: Later analysis showed most CMV-associated TCR beta chains appearing HLA-restricted.

PCR used 60 Vbeta primers and 13 Jbeta primers. The protocol was immunoSEQ multiplex PCR, while the TCRdb copy is restricted to in-frame clones and leaves out a portion. The data contain about 120,000 clones, 60% to 85% of them seen just once; the ten biggest clones take up 2.9%. Sequenced sample: PBMCs. V usage is TRBV25-1 and J usage is TRBJ1-2; 12 nucleotides agree with TRBD1. The receptor's source is a woman in her 40s in good health and CMV-seropositive. In DNA, the CDR3 is TGTGCCAGCAGTGCGGGACAGGGGGCGTTGGGCTACACCTTC. It codes for CASSAGQGALGYTF.